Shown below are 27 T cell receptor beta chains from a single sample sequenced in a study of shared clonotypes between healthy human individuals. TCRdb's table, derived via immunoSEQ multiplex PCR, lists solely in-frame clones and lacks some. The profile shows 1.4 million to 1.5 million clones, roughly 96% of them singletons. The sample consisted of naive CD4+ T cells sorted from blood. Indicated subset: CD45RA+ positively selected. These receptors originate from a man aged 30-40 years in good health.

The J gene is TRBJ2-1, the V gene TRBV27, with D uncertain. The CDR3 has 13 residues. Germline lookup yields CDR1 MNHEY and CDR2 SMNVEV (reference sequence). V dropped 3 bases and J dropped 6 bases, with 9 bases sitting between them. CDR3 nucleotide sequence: TGTGCCAGCAGTTTCCACCGGAGCAATGAGCAGTTCTTC. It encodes CASSFHRSNEQFF.

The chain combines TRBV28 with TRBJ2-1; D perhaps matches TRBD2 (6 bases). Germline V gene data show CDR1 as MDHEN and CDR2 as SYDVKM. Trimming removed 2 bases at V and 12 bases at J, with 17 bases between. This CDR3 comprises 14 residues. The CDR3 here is CASSLLPSLAAQFF. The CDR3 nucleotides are TGTGCCAGCAGTTTACTCCCCTCATTAGCGGCGCAGTTCTTC.

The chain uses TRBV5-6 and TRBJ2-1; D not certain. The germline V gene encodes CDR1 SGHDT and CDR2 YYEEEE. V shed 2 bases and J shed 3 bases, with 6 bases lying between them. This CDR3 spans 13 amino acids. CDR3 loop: CASSFRDYNEQFF. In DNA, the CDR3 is TGTGCCAGCAGCTTTAGAGACTACAATGAGCAGTTCTTC.

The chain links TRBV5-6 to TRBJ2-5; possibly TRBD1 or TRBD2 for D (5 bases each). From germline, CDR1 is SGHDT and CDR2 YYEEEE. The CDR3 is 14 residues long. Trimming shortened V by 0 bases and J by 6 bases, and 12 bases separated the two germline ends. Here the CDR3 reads CASSLVGRLKTQYF. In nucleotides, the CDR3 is TGTGCCAGCAGCTTGGTGGGACGGTTAAAGACCCAGTACTTC.

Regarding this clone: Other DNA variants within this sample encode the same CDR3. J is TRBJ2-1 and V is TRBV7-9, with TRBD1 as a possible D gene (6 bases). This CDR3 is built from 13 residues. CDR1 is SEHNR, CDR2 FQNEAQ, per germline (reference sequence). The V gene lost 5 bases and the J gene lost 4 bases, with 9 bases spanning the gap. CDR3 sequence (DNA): TGTGCCAGCAGCCCGGGACAATACAATGAGCAGTTCTTC. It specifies CASSPGQYNEQFF.

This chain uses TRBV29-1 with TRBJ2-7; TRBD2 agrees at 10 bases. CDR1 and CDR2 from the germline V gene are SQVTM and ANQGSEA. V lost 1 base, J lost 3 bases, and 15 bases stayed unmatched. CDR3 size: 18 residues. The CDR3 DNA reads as TGCAGCGTTGAAGTTCCACGACAGACCGGACTAGCGGACTACGAGCAGTACTTC. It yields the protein CSVEVPRQTGLADYEQYF.

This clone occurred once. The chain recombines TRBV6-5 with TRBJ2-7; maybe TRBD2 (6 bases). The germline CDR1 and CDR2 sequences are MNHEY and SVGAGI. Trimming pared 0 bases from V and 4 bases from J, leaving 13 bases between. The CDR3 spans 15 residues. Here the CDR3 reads CASSYSGDWFYEQYF. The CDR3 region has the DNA TGTGCCAGCAGTTACTCCGGGGACTGGTTTTACGAGCAGTACTTC.

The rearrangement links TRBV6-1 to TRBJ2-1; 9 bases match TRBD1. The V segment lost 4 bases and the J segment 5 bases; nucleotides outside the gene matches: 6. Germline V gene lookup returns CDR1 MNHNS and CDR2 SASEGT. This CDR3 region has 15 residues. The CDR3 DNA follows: TGTGCCAGCAGTGGGTGGGGGACAGGGAACAATGAGCAGTTCTTC. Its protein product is CASSGWGTGNNEQFF.

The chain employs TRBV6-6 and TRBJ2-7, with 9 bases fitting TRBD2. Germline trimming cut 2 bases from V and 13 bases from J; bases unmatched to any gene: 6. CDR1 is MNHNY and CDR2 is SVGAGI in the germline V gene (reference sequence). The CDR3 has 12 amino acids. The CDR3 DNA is TGTGCCAGCAGTTACCCTCTAGCGGGGTCATACTTC. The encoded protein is CASSYPLAGSYF.

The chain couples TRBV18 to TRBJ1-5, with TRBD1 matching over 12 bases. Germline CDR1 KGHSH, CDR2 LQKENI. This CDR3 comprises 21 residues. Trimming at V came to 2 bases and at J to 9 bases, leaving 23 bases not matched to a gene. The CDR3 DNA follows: TGTGCCAGCTCACCAACCCCGGGGGGGACAGGGGGCGCGGGGCCCTTACGGCCCCAGCATTTT. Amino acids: CASSPTPGGTGGAGPLRPQHF.

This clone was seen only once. The CDR3: CASSLEGQSQHF. Written as DNA, the CDR3 is TGTGCCAGCAGCTTAGAGGGACAGTCCCAGCATTTT. V and J are TRBV11-2 and TRBJ1-5; the match to TRBD1 covers 7 bases. Germline loops: CDR1 SGHAT, CDR2 FQNNGV. The CDR3 runs to 12 residues. The ends lost 0 bases at V and 11 bases at J; junction bases unmatched: 1.

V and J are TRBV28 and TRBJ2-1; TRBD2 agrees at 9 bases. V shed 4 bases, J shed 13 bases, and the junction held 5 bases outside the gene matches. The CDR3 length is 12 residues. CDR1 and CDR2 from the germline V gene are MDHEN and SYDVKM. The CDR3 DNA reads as TGTGCCAGCAGTTCAACGGGACTAGCTCAGTTCTTC. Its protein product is CASSSTGLAQFF.

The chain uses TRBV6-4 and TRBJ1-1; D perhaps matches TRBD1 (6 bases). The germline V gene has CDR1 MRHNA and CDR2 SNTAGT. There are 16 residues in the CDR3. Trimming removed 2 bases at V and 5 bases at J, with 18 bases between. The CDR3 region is CASSDTSARGGTEAFF. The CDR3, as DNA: TGTGCCAGCAGTGACACGTCGGCCAGGGGTGGGACTGAAGCTTTCTTT.

CDR3 sequence (DNA): TGCGCCAGCAGCTCCGGGGCCCCAGGCAATGAGCAGTTCTTC. Translation gives CASSSGAPGNEQFF. The V call is TRBV5-1, the J call TRBJ2-1; the D call may be TRBD1 or TRBD2 (5 bases each). The CDR3 is 14 residues long. Germline assignment: CDR1 SGHRS and CDR2 YFSETQ. Trimming stripped 3 bases from V and 6 bases from J, with 13 bases between.

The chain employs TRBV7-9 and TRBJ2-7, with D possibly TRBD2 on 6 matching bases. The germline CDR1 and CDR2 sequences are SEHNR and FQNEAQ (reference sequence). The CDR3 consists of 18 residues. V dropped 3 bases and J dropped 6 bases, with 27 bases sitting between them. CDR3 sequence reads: CASSLGLLGAGTRGEQYF. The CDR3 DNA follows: TGTGCCAGCAGCTTGGGACTGTTGGGTGCAGGGACGAGGGGCGAGCAGTACTTC. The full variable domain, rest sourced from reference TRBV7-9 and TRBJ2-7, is DTGVSQNPRHKITKRGQNVTFRCDPISEHNRLYWYRQTLGQGPEFLTYFQNEAQLEKSRLLSDRFSAERPKGSFSTLEIQRTEQGDSAMYLCASSLGLLGAGTRGEQYFGPGTRLTVT.

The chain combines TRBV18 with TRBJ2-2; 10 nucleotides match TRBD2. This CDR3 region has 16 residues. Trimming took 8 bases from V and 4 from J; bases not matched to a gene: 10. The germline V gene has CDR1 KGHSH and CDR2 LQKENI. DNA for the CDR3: TGTGCCAGCCAAACCCTAGCGGGGGACCTCACCGGGGAGCTGTTTTTT. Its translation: CASQTLAGDLTGELFF.

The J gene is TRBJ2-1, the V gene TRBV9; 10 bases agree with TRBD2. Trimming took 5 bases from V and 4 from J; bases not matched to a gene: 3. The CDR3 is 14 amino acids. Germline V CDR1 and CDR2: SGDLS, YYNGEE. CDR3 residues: CASRPGLAYNEQFF. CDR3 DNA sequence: TGTGCCAGCAGGCCGGGACTAGCGTACAATGAGCAGTTCTTC.

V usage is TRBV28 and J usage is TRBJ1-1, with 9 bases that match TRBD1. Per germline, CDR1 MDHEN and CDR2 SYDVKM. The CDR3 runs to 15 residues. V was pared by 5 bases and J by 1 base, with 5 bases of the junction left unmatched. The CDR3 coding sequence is TGTGCCAGCAGTGGGGCGGACAGGGGGAACACTGAAGCTTTCTTT. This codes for CASSGADRGNTEAFF.

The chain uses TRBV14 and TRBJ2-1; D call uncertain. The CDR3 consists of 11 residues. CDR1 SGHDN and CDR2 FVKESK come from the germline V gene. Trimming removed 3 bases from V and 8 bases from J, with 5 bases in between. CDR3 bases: TGTGCCAGCAGCCAGGTATATGAGCAGTTCTTC. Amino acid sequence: CASSQVYEQFF.

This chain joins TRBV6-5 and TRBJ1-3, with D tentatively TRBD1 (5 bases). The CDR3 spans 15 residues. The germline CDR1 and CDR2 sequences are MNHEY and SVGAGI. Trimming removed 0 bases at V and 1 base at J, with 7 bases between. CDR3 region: CASSYSGASGNTIYF. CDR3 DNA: TGTGCCAGCAGTTACTCTGGGGCGTCTGGAAACACCATATATTTT.

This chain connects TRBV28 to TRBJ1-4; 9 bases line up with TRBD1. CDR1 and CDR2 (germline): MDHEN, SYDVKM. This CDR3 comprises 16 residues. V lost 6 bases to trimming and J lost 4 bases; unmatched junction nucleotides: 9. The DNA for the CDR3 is TGTGCCAGCAGGCTATCCGGGACAGGGAGTAATGAAAAACTGTTTTTT. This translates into CASRLSGTGSNEKLFF. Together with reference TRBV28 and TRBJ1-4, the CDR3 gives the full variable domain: DVKVTQSSRYLVKRTGEKVFLECVQDMDHENMFWYRQDPGLGLRLIYFSYDVKMKEKGDIPEGYSVSREKKERFSLILESASTNQTSMYLCASRLSGTGSNEKLFFGSGTQLSVL.

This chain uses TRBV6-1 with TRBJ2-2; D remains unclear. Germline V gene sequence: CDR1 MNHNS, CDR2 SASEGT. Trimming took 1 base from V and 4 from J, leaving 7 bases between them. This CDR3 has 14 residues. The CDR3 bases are TGTGCCAGCAGTGAAGAGATTGGCACCGGGGAGCTGTTTTTT. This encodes CASSEEIGTGELFF.

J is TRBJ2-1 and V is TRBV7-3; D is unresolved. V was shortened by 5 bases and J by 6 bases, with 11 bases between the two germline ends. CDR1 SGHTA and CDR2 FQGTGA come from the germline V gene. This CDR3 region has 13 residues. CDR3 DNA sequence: TGTGCCAGCAGCCTGAAGCATCTCAATGAGCAGTTCTTC. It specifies CASSLKHLNEQFF.

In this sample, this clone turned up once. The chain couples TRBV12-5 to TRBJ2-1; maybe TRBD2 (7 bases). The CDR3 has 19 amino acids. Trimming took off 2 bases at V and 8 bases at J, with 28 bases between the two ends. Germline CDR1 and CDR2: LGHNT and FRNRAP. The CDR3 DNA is TGTGCTAGTGGTTTGAGCTCCAGGGGTTATACGGCGGGGGCCCATGAGCAGTTCTTC. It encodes CASGLSSRGYTAGAHEQFF. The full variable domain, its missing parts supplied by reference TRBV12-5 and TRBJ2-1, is DARVTQTPRHKVTEMGQEVTMRCQPILGHNTVFWYRQTMMQGLELLAYFRNRAPLDDSGMPKDRFSAEMPDATLATLKIQPSEPRDSAVYFCASGLSSRGYTAGAHEQFFGPGTRLTVL.

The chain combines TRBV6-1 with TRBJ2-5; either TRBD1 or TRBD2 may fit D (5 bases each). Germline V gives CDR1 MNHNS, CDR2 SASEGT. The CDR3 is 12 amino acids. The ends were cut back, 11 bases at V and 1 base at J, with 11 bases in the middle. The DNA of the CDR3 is TGTGCCCACCGGGGCAGCCAAGAGACCCAGTACTTC. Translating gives CAHRGSQETQYF.

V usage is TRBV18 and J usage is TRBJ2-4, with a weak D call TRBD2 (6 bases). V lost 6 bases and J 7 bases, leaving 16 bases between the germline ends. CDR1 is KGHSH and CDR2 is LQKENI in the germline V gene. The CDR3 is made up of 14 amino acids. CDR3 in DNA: TGTGCCAGCTCGTCCGACGGAGGGGCCAACATTCAGTACTTC. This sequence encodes CASSSDGGANIQYF.

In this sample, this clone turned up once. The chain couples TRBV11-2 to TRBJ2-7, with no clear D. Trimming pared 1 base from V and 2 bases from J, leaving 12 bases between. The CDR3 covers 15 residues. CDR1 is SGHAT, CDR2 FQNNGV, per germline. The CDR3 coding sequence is TGTGCCAGCAGCTTAGGGGTCCGGGCGACCTACGAGCAGTACTTC. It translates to CASSLGVRATYEQYF.